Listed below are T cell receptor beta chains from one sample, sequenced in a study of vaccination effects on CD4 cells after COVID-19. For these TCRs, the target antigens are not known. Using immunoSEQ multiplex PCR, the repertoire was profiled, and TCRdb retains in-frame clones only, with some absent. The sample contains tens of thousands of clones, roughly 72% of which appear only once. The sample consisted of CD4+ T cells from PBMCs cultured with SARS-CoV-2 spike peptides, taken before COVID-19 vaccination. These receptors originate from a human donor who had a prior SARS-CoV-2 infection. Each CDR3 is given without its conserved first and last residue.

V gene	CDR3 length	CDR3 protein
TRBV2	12	ASRETGARSGEL
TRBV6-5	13	ASSWQGQGADGYT
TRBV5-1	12	ASSPDRVRETQY
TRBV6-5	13	ASSYSDSSGNTIY
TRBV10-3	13	AIIRTLGGSDTQY
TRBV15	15	ATSSPYPDSGTDTQY
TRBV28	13	ASSPMAESFYGYT
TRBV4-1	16	ASSQDGTSGGQRETQY
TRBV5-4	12	ASSLQGGGYGYT
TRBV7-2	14	ASSLFQRGVDNEQF
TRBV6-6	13	ASSSPAGGGETQY
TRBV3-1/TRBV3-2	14	ASSQELADRTDTQY
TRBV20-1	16	SASDRPLAGGYTDTQY
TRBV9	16	ASSLRTRSGPAYNEQF
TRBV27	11	ASSSRLSYEQY
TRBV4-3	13	ASSLNGGSYNEQF
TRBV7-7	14	ASSPTPGQGNGEQF
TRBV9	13	ASSVLETGYNEQF
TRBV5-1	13	ASSVDMISTGELF
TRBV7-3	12	ASSLNSGANVLT
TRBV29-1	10	SVYDSSYEQY
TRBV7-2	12	ASSLRGTNEKLF
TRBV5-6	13	ASRGRTATNEKLF
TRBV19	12	ASSQLVQVYGYT
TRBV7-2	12	ASSDRTGDQPQH
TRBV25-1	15	ASSPRSGRVTYNEQF
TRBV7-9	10	ASSNRDRGSF
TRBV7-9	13	ASSFLLAGGNEQF
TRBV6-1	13	ASSEMGTGSYEQY
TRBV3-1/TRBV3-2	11	ASSQGGQETQY
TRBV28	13	ASSRLAGGQETQY
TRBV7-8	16	ASSPRGWVANTKETQY
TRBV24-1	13	ATSRTDINTGELF
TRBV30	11	AWSVPGVWEQY
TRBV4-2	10	ASSQVEETQY
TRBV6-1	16	ASSEQTSGGGTSYEQY
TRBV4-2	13	ASSQDQGAGTEAF
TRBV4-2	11	ASSRTGAYEQY
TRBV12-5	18	ASGLVLNGLAEVSTDTQY
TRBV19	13	ASSKNSGGGDEQF
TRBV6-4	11	ASSRDLHNEQF
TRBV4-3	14	ASSQAPGLFTDTQY
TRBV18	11	ASSGQANTEAF